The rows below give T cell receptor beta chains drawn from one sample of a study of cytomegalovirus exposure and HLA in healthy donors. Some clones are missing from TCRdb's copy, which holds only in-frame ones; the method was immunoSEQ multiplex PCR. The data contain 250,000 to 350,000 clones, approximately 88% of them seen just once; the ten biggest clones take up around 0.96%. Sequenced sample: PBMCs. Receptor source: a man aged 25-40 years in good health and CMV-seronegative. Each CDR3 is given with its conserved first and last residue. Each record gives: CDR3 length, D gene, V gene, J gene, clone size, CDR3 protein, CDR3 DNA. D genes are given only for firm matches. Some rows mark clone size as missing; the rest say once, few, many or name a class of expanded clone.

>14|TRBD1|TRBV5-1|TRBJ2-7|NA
CASSFGQGPYEQYF
TGCGCCAGCAGCTTCGGACAGGGGCCCTACGAGCAGTACTTC
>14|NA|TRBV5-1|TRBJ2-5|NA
CASSLARGTETQYF
TGCGCCAGCAGCTTGGCCAGGGGAACGGAGACCCAGTACTTC
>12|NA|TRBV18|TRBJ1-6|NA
CASSRELSPLHF
TGTGCCAGCTCGCGGGAACTTTCACCCCTCCACTTT
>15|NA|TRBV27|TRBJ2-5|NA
CASSLSRGGEETQYF
TGTGCCAGCAGTTTATCGAGGGGGGGCGAGGAGACCCAGTACTTC
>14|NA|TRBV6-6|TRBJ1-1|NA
CASSYSTTASEAFF
TGTGCCAGCAGTTACTCGACAACGGCGAGTGAAGCTTTCTTT
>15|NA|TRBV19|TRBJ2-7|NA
CASSISRAGGYEQYF
TGTGCCAGTAGTATATCCAGGGCCGGGGGCTACGAGCAGTACTTC
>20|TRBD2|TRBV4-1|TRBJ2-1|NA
CASSQDGSSGGKSSYNEQFF
TGCGCCAGCAGCCAAGATGGGTCTAGCGGGGGCAAAAGCTCCTACAATGAGCAGTTCTTC
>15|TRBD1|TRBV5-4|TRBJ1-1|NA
CASRADRGLNTEAFF
TGTGCCAGCAGAGCAGACAGGGGGTTGAACACTGAAGCTTTCTTT
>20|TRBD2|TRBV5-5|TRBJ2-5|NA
CASTWRFAGLAGVRRETQYF
TGTGCCAGCACCTGGCGGTTTGCGGGACTAGCGGGGGTCCGAAGGGAGACCCAGTACTTC
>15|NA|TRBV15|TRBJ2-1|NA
CATSSGGSSYNEQFF
TGTGCCACCAGCAGCGGGGGTAGCTCCTACAATGAGCAGTTCTTC
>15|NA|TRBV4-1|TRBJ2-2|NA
CASSQRAANTGELFF
TGCGCCAGCAGCCAGAGGGCAGCGAACACCGGGGAGCTGTTTTTT
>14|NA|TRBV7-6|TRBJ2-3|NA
CASSLGPSTDTQYF
TGTGCCAGCAGCTTAGGTCCTTCGACAGATACGCAGTATTTT
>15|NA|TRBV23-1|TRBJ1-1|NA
CASSQYSSENTEAFF
TGCGCCAGCAGTCAATACAGTTCCGAGAACACTGAAGCTTTCTTT
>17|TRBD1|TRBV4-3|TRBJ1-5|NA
CASSQDWGQGAYQPQHF
TGCGCCAGCAGCCAAGATTGGGGACAGGGGGCTTATCAGCCCCAGCATTTT
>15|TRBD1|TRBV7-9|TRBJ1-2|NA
CASSLGGGDAYGYTF
TGTGCCAGCAGCTTAGGAGGGGGCGATGCCTATGGCTACACCTTC
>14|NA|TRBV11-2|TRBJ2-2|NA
CASSLDPSTGELFF
TGTGCCAGCAGCTTAGACCCTAGCACCGGGGAGCTGTTTTTT
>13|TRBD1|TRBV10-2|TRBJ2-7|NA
CASRGTGLTEQYF
TGCGCCAGCAGGGGGACAGGTCTTACCGAGCAGTACTTC
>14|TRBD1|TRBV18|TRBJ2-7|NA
CASSPRDRDGEQYF
TGTGCCAGCTCACCGAGGGACAGGGACGGCGAGCAGTACTTC
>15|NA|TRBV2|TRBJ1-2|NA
CASRPLRTGNYGYTF
TGTGCCAGCAGGCCCCTCAGAACAGGGAACTATGGCTACACCTTC
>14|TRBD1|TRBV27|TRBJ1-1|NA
CASKSTGENTEAFF
TGTGCCAGCAAATCTACAGGGGAGAACACTGAAGCTTTCTTT
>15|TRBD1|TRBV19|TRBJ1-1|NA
CASSVWTGAGSVAFF
TGTGCCAGTAGTGTCTGGACAGGGGCCGGCTCCGTTGCTTTCTTT
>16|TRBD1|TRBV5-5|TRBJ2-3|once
CASSLSLQGVTDTQYF
TGTGCCAGCAGCTTGAGTCTACAGGGGGTGACAGATACGCAGTATTTT